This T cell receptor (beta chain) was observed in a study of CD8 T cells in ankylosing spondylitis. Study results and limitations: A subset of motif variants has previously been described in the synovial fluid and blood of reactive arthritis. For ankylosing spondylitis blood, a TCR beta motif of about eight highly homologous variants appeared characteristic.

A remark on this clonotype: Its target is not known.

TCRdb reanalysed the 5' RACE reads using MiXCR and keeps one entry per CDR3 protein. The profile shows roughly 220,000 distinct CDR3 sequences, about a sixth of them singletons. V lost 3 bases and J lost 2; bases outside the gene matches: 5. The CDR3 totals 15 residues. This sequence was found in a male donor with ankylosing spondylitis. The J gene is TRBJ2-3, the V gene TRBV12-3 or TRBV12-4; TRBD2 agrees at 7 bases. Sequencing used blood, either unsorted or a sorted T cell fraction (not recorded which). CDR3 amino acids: CASSFTSALTDTQYF. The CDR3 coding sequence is TGTGCCAGCAGTTTTACTAGCGCCCTCACAGATACGCAGTATTTT.